Below, one T cell receptor (beta chain) is given with its context. The data were produced by immunoSEQ multiplex PCR, yet TCRdb's version contains in-frame clones alone and is incomplete. The repertoire has 40,000 to 50,000 clones, less than 95% of them found once; the top ten carry over 0.5%. Germline CDR1 is SGHTA and CDR2 is FQGNSA. Trimming cost V 4 bases and J 5 bases, with 23 bases left between them. This CDR3 contains 17 residues. The data were obtained in a study of T cell changes during pregnancy in multiple sclerosis. The receptor was derived from a female donor with multiple sclerosis, enrolled in a pregnancy study. This specimen consisted of CD4+ T cells from peripheral blood mononuclear cells, obtained in the third trimester of pregnancy. The rearrangement links TRBV7-2 to TRBJ2-5, with a tentative D call TRBD2 (6 bases). CDR3 loop: CASSSTGLGSSWETQYF. The CDR3 DNA reads as TGTGCCAGCAGCTCGACGGGACTTGGATCGTCTTGGGAGACCCAGTACTTC.